A selection of T cell receptor beta chains follows, all from one sample in a study of blood T cell repertoires in COVID-19. Assay used: immunoSEQ multiplex PCR; TCRdb lists only in-frame clones, some missing. This sample carries 13,000 to 15,000 clones, 75% to 90% of them seen once, and the ten largest clones take around a sixth. The sample taken for sequencing was peripheral blood. Every receptor here comes from a human donor in a cohort sampled during active COVID-19. CDR3s include the opening cysteine and the closing phenylalanine or tryptophan. Fields, in order: V gene, J gene, D gene, clone size, CDR3 protein, CDR3 DNA. D genes are given only for firm matches. Size values are once, few and many counts, or a class for expanded clones, and some rows have none.

TRBV5-4	TRBJ1-6	.	.	CASSSRTQGPPLHF	TGTGCCAGCAGCTCCCGGACCCAGGGCCCACCCCTCCACTTT
TRBV7-2	TRBJ2-3	TRBD2	.	CASSLEARLAGGETDTQYF	TGTGCCAGCAGCTTAGAGGCAAGACTAGCGGGGGGGGAGACAGATACGCAGTATTTT
TRBV11-2	TRBJ2-1	TRBD2	.	CASSLAPSGGRFQFF	TGTGCCAGCAGCTTAGCGCCTAGCGGGGGCCGATTTCAGTTCTTC
TRBV5-1	TRBJ2-7	TRBD2	.	CASSLASRLAGVTSIYEQYF	TGCGCCAGCAGCTTGGCATCCCGACTAGCGGGGGTTACATCCATCTACGAGCAGTACTTC
TRBV27	TRBJ1-1	.	.	CASSLSGGVDTEAFF	TGTGCCAGCAGTTTATCGGGGGGGGTGGACACTGAAGCTTTCTTT
TRBV18	TRBJ2-1	.	.	CASSPQQYNEQFF	TGTGCCAGCTCACCTCAACAATACAATGAGCAGTTCTTC
TRBV9	TRBJ1-1	TRBD1	.	CASSARDRPTQNTEAFF	TGTGCCAGCAGCGCCCGGGACAGACCTACGCAGAACACTGAAGCTTTCTTT
TRBV5-1	TRBJ2-5	TRBD1	.	CASSLAGGLETQYF	TGCGCCAGCAGCTTGGCAGGGGGTTTGGAGACCCAGTACTTC
TRBV27	TRBJ2-7	.	.	CASSLQARFNYEQYF	TGTGCCAGCAGTCTGCAAGCACGATTCAACTACGAGCAGTACTTC
TRBV27	TRBJ2-3	.	.	CASSFRLALTDTQYF	TGTGCCAGCAGTTTCAGGCTAGCGCTCACAGATACGCAGTATTTT
TRBV29-1	TRBJ2-7	TRBD1	.	CSVTTGFSYEQYF	TGCAGCGTTACGACAGGGTTTTCCTACGAGCAGTACTTC
TRBV6-6	TRBJ2-7	.	.	CASTTGRVYEQYF	TGTGCCAGCACCACAGGGCGGGTCTACGAGCAGTACTTC
TRBV7-2	TRBJ1-2	TRBD1	.	CAKRTGGRLGYGYTF	TGTGCCAAGAGGACAGGGGGCCGGCTGGGCTATGGCTACACCTTC
TRBV9	TRBJ1-5	TRBD1	.	CASSSRDRVGPQHF	TGTGCCAGCAGCAGCCGCGACAGGGTAGGGCCCCAGCATTTT
TRBV3-1/TRBV3-2	TRBJ2-1	TRBD1	.	CASSYRQGAIGEQFF	TGTGCCAGCAGCTACCGACAGGGGGCTATAGGTGAGCAGTTCTTC
TRBV19	TRBJ1-2	.	once	CASSIYIGDYGYTF	TGTGCCAGTAGTATATATATAGGGGACTATGGCTACACCTTC
TRBV13	TRBJ2-2	.	.	CASSLILAGAVNTGELFF	TGTGCCAGCAGCTTAATACTAGCTGGGGCGGTGAACACCGGGGAGCTGTTTTTT
TRBV5-1	TRBJ2-2	TRBD2	.	CASSWGIAGNGELFF	TGCGCCAGCAGCTGGGGGATAGCGGGGAACGGGGAGCTGTTTTTT
TRBV10-3	TRBJ2-7	.	few	CAIRTASGAYEQYF	TGTGCCATCAGGACAGCCTCGGGCGCCTACGAGCAGTACTTC
TRBV5-6	TRBJ2-3	TRBD1	.	CASSLERTGEYF	TGTGCCAGCAGCTTGGAAAGGACAGGGGAGTATTTT
TRBV7-9	TRBJ1-2	TRBD1	few	CASSQTGQGHGYTF	TGTGCCAGCAGCCAAACGGGACAGGGTCATGGCTACACCTTC
TRBV6-6	TRBJ1-2	.	.	CASSPADYGYTF	TGTGCCAGCAGTCCCGCGGACTATGGCTACACCTTC
TRBV5-1	TRBJ2-3	TRBD1	.	CASSDRGVTDTQYF	TGCGCCAGCAGCGACAGGGGGGTCACAGATACGCAGTATTTT
TRBV4-3	TRBJ2-7	TRBD1	.	CASSQDPWTGPYEQYF	TGCGCCAGCAGCCAAGATCCCTGGACAGGGCCCTACGAGCAGTACTTC
TRBV4-2	TRBJ1-3	.	.	CASSQGGATIYF	TGTGCCAGCAGCCAAGGCGGGGCCACCATATATTTT